This entry describes one T cell receptor (beta chain). Clones were sequenced by immunoSEQ multiplex PCR, and TCRdb holds only the in-frame ones, with some missing. Of some 68,000 clones in the sample, approximately 94% are singletons; the top ten hold approximately 1.5%. The CDR3 consists of 16 residues. V was clipped by 7 bases and J by 0 bases, with 17 bases between them. The germline V gene has CDR1 MNHEY and CDR2 SMNVEV (reference sequence). This sample is drawn from a study of cytomegalovirus exposure and HLA in healthy donors. Sequenced: PBMCs. The TCR was taken from a man aged 18 to 29 in good health and CMV-seropositive. This chain joins TRBV27 and TRBJ2-3; weak D call: TRBD1 (6 bases). The CDR3 nucleotides are TGTGCCAGCACCCGGGACATCCAAGCTAGCACAGATACGCAGTATTTT. Amino acids: CASTRDIQASTDTQYF.